The 25 T cell receptor beta chains presented below share a single source sample, sequenced in a study of cytomegalovirus exposure and HLA in healthy donors. PCR employed 60 Vbeta and 13 Jbeta primers. Assay used: immunoSEQ multiplex PCR; TCRdb lists only in-frame clones, some missing. The sample contains roughly 190,000 clones, about 62% of which appear only once. Source material: PBMCs. The receptor set was obtained from a middle-aged man in good health and CMV-seronegative.

The genes are TRBV27 and TRBJ2-5, with 11 bases lining up with TRBD1. This CDR3 region has 16 residues. Germline CDR1 and CDR2: MNHEY and SMNVEV (reference sequence). Trimming took 8 bases from V and 5 from J; bases not matched to a gene: 13. CDR3 protein: CASWSFGQGAHETQYF. The DNA for the CDR3 is TGTGCCAGCTGGTCTTTTGGACAGGGGGCGCACGAGACCCAGTACTTC.

J is TRBJ1-2 and V is TRBV28, with D maybe TRBD1 (5 bases). The CDR3 length is 14 residues. Deletions cut 5 bases from V and 6 bases from J, with 16 bases between. From germline, CDR1 is MDHEN and CDR2 SYDVKM. The CDR3 spells CASSAPGRAHGYTF. The CDR3 DNA is TGTGCCAGCAGTGCTCCTGGCAGGGCTCATGGCTACACCTTC.

The rearrangement links TRBV6-5 to TRBJ2-1; 8 positions agree with TRBD2. Per the germline V gene, CDR1 is MNHEY and CDR2 is SVGAGI. With V trimmed by 5 bases and J by 3 bases, 3 bases remained unmatched. The CDR3 is made up of 14 amino acids. The CDR3 loop reads CASSKGLVYNEQFF. The DNA for the CDR3 is TGTGCCAGCAGTAAGGGACTAGTCTACAATGAGCAGTTCTTC.

CDR3 region: CAWRVTARGSGNTIYF. CDR3 coding DNA: TGTGCCTGGAGGGTGACAGCTAGGGGCTCTGGAAACACCATATATTTT. The gene calls are TRBV30 and TRBJ1-3, with D possibly TRBD1 on 5 matching bases. Germline values: CDR1 GTSNPN, CDR2 SVGIG (reference sequence). There are 16 residues in the CDR3. V was cut by 3 bases and J by 0 bases, with 15 bases left in between.

J is TRBJ2-2 and V is TRBV6-1; 7 bases map to TRBD1. The CDR3 spans 15 residues. CDR1 is MNHNS and CDR2 is SASEGT in the germline V gene. V gave up 9 bases and J gave up 4 bases; unmatched junction bases: 11. The CDR3 DNA reads TGTGCCAGTAGACAGGGATCAGCAGCCACCGGGGAGCTGTTTTTT. It translates to CASRQGSAATGELFF.

This chain uses TRBV18 with TRBJ1-2, with D possibly being TRBD1 (5 bases). Deletions cut 2 bases from V and 1 base from J, with 17 bases between. The CDR3 spans 17 residues. Germline CDR1 is KGHSH and CDR2 is LQKENI. The CDR3 region is CASSPNSNRGINYGYTF. CDR3 sequence (DNA): TGTGCCAGCTCACCAAATTCGAACCGGGGGATTAACTATGGCTACACCTTC.

V usage is TRBV19 and J usage is TRBJ1-1, with 7 bases matching TRBD1. Germline trimming cut 1 base from V and 4 bases from J; bases unmatched to any gene: 6. The CDR3 covers 15 residues. The germline V gene encodes CDR1 LNHDA and CDR2 SQIVND (reference sequence). CDR3 residues: CASSIGRQGVTEAFF. In nucleotides, the CDR3 is TGTGCCAGTAGTATAGGTCGACAGGGAGTCACTGAAGCTTTCTTT. Drawing the rest from reference TRBV19 and TRBJ1-1, the complete variable domain is DGGITQSPKYLFRKEGQNVTLSCEQNLNHDAMYWYRQDPGQGLRLIYYSQIVNDFQKGDIAEGYSVSREKKESFPLTVTSAQKNPTAFYLCASSIGRQGVTEAFFGQGTRLTVV.

This sequence joins TRBV5-1 and TRBJ1-2; TRBD1 aligns across 10 bases. The CDR3 consists of 16 residues. CDR1 is SGHRS and CDR2 is YFSETQ in the germline V gene. V lost 0 bases and J lost 8; bases outside the gene matches: 10. CDR3 in amino acids: CASSLELGDRGNGYTF. CDR3 DNA sequence: TGCGCCAGCAGCTTGGAACTTGGGGACAGGGGAAACGGCTACACCTTC.

The sample holds one count of this clone. An end of the junction does not agree with germline; a read error may underlie this. The V gene is TRBV7-3, the J gene TRBJ2-5; 7 bases are shared with TRBD2. CDR1 is SGHTA, CDR2 FQGTGA, per germline. This CDR3 comprises 13 residues. DNA for the CDR3: TGTGCCAGCAGCTTAGGGGCGGGAGAGGCCCAGTACTTC. This encodes CASSLGAGEAQYF.

This clone was detected only a few times. CDR3 amino acids: CASSSEGSESPLHF. In DNA form, the CDR3 reads TGTGCCAGCAGTTCAGAGGGAAGCGAGTCACCCCTCCACTTT. The chain couples TRBV6-5 to TRBJ1-6; D is ambiguous. CDR1 MNHEY and CDR2 SVGAGI come from the germline V gene. Trimming cost V 4 bases and J 10 bases, with 14 bases left between them. The length of the CDR3 is 14 residues.

V usage is TRBV7-2 and J usage is TRBJ1-5; a weak D match, TRBD1 (5 bases). The germline CDR1 and CDR2 sequences are SGHTA and FQGNSA. The length of the CDR3 is 15 residues. Trimming took off 2 bases at V and 4 bases at J, with 12 bases between the two ends. DNA for the CDR3: TGTGCCAGCAGCTTAATATCAGGGTCGAATCAGCCCCAGCATTTT. Its protein is CASSLISGSNQPQHF.

The chain employs TRBV5-5 and TRBJ1-2; 8 bases agree with TRBD1. CDR3 length: 15 residues. Germline V gene sequence: CDR1 SGHKS, CDR2 YYEKEE (reference sequence). V dropped 7 bases and J dropped 5; count of bases not matched to a gene: 13. CDR3: CASRHSTGVEYGYTF. The CDR3 bases are TGTGCCAGCCGCCACTCGACAGGGGTCGAATATGGCTACACCTTC.

This sequence joins TRBV30 and TRBJ1-5; 9 nucleotides line up with TRBD1. CDR1 is GTSNPN, CDR2 SVGIG, per germline (reference sequence). This CDR3 is 17 amino acids long. Trimming took 4 bases from V and 2 from J; bases not matched to a gene: 12. The CDR3 here is CAWTPTGTGSGNQPQHF. The CDR3 DNA follows: TGTGCCTGGACTCCAACCGGGACAGGGTCTGGCAATCAGCCCCAGCATTTT.

This chain joins TRBV7-9 and TRBJ2-1; TRBD2 matches 7 bases. The CDR3 runs to 14 residues. Germline V CDR1 and CDR2: SEHNR, FQNEAQ (reference sequence). The J segment lost 6 bases and the V segment lost 3 bases, leaving 5 bases of the junction unmatched. CDR3 nucleotides: TGTGCCAGCAGCTTCGGCGGGAGTACCAATGAGCAGTTCTTC. It encodes CASSFGGSTNEQFF. Full variable domain (missing parts from reference TRBV7-9 and TRBJ2-1): DTGVSQNPRHKITKRGQNVTFRCDPISEHNRLYWYRQTLGQGPEFLTYFQNEAQLEKSRLLSDRFSAERPKGSFSTLEIQRTEQGDSAMYLCASSFGGSTNEQFFGPGTRLTVL.

This clone has only one observation. For the CDR3, the DNA is TGCAGCGTTGATCCCCGGGACAGGGGGCAAGAGACCCAGTACTTC. It encodes CSVDPRDRGQETQYF. This chain uses TRBV29-1 with TRBJ2-5; 11 bases line up with TRBD1. CDR1 SQVTM and CDR2 ANQGSEA come from the germline V gene. The ends lost 3 bases at V and 2 bases at J; junction bases unmatched: 5. CDR3 size: 15 residues.

The V call is TRBV7-6, the J call TRBJ2-7; 8 nucleotides line up with TRBD2. The CDR3 is 13 residues long. With 7 bases clipped from V and 3 bases from J, the junction kept 5 bases outside the gene matches. Germline-derived CDR1 and CDR2 are SGHVS and FNYEAQ. In nucleotides, the CDR3 is TGTGCCAGCACCCCTAGCGGGTACTACGAGCAGTACTTC. Translating gives CASTPSGYYEQYF. Full variable domain (outside the CDR3, taken from reference TRBV7-6 and TRBJ2-7): GAGVSQSPRYKVTKRGQDVALRCDPISGHVSLYWYRQALGQGPEFLTYFNYEAQQDKSGLPNDRFSAERPEGSISTLTIQRTEQRDSAMYRCASTPSGYYEQYFGPGTRLTVT.

This sequence joins TRBV19 and TRBJ2-2, with D perhaps TRBD2 (6 bases). There are 15 residues in the CDR3. Germline V gene lookup returns CDR1 LNHDA and CDR2 SQIVND (reference sequence). The V and J ends lost 3 bases and 7 bases respectively, with 15 bases between them. The CDR3 sequence is CASSIWAGGIGELFF. The CDR3 coding sequence is TGTGCCAGTAGTATCTGGGCCGGGGGAATCGGGGAGCTGTTTTTT.

This clone was counted only a few times. V is TRBV7-2 and J is TRBJ1-1; D gene unclear. The germline CDR1 and CDR2 sequences are SGHTA and FQGNSA. The CDR3 runs to 16 residues. V was cut by 1 base and J by 2 bases, with 14 bases left in between. The CDR3 sequence is CASSLGGLRINTEAFF. The CDR3 DNA follows: TGTGCCAGCAGCTTAGGCGGGCTCAGAATAAACACTGAAGCTTTCTTT.

In the case of this clone: At one end the junction does not follow the germline gene, possibly because of a read error. V usage is TRBV7-9 and J usage is TRBJ1-1; perhaps TRBD1 as D (5 bases). Per the germline V gene, CDR1 is SEHNR and CDR2 is FQNEAQ (reference sequence). This CDR3 comprises 15 residues. The CDR3 is CSSSLAQGKPAEAFF. The CDR3 coding sequence is TGTTCCAGCAGCTTAGCGCAGGGTAAGCCCGCTGAAGCTTTCTTT.

This clone has a handful of counts. This rearrangement joins TRBV19 to TRBJ2-5; the D gene is possibly TRBD2 (6 bases). Germline CDR1 and CDR2: LNHDA and SQIVND (reference sequence). CDR3 length: 14 amino acids. V was pared by 8 bases and J by 2 bases, with 15 bases between. The CDR3 DNA is TGTGCCAGTCTAGGAGGGAACGGTCAAGAGACCCAGTACTTC. Translation gives CASLGGNGQETQYF.

This clone was recorded a few times. The rearrangement joins TRBV4-1 to TRBJ1-6; a weak D match, TRBD1 (5 bases). Germline assignment: CDR1 MGHRA and CDR2 YSYEKL. This CDR3 has 15 residues. V gave up 0 bases and J gave up 13 bases, with 16 bases separating them. In nucleotides, the CDR3 is TGCGCCAGCAGCCAAGACCCCAGGGTGGCAGGCCCCCTCCACTTT. It specifies CASSQDPRVAGPLHF.

This chain connects TRBV29-1 to TRBJ2-7; no clear D. The V end lost 4 bases, the J end lost 0 bases, and 7 bases lay between the germline ends. The length of the CDR3 is 12 residues. Germline V lookup: CDR1 SQVTM, CDR2 ANQGSEA. This CDR3 is CSVGSGSYEQYF. The CDR3, as DNA: TGCAGCGTTGGCTCGGGCTCCTACGAGCAGTACTTC.

This chain joins TRBV21-1 and TRBJ2-1; the table's D call of TRBD2 was not tested on the DNA. TRBV21-1 represents a pseudogene. This CDR3 spans 12 amino acids. The CDR3 DNA follows: TGTGCCAGCACTCCCGGGAGGAGTGAGCAGTTCTTC. Its translation is CASTPGRSEQFF.

The chain couples TRBV4-1 to TRBJ2-5; weak D call: TRBD2 (5 bases). Germline CDR1 MGHRA, CDR2 YSYEKL. This CDR3 comprises 14 residues. Trimming removed 5 bases from V and 1 base from J, with 11 bases in between. The CDR3 loop is CASSDHGVQETQYF. Written as DNA, the CDR3 is TGCGCCAGCAGCGACCACGGGGTCCAAGAGACCCAGTACTTC.

The chain employs TRBV6-5 and TRBJ2-3, with D maybe TRBD2 (6 bases). This CDR3 spans 13 amino acids. CDR1 is MNHEY and CDR2 is SVGAGI in the germline V gene. V was clipped by 6 bases and J by 0 bases, with 7 bases between them. The CDR3 nucleotides are TGTGCCAGCAGGCGGGACAGCACAGATACGCAGTATTTT. Its translation is CASRRDSTDTQYF.